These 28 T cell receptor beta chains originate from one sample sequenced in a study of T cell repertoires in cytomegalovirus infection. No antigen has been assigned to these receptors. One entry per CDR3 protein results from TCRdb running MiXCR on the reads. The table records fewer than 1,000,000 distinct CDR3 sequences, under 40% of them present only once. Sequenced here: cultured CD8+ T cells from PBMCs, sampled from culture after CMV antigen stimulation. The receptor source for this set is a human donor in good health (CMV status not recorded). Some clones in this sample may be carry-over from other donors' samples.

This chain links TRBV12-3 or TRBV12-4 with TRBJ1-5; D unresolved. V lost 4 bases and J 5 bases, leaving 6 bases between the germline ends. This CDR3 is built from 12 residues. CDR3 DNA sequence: TGTGCCAGCAGTTGGGCTGATCAGCCCCAGCATTTT. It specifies CASSWADQPQHF.

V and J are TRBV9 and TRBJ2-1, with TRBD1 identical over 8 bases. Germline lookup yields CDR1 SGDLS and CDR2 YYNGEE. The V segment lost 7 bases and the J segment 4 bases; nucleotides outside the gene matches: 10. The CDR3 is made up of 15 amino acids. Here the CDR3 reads CASGPFRGRYNEQFF. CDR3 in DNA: TGTGCCAGCGGGCCATTCAGGGGGCGGTACAATGAGCAGTTCTTC.

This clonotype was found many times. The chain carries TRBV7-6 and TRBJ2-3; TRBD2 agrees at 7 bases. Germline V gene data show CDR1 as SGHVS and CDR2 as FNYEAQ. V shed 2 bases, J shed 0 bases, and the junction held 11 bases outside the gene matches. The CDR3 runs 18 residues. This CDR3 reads CASSLSSIAGLSTDTQYF. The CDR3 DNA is TGTGCCAGCAGCTTATCGTCGATAGCGGGCCTGAGCACAGATACGCAGTATTTT.

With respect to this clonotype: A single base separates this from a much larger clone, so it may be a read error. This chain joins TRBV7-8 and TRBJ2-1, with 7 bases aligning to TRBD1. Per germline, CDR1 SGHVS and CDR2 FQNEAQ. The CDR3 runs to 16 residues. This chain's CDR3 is CTSSLGGGLTAHEQFF. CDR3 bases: TGTACCAGCAGCTTAGGGGGCGGACTCACGGCCCATGAGCAGTTCTTC. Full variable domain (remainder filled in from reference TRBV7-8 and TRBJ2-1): GAGVSQSPRYKVAKRGQDVALRCDPISGHVSLFWYQQALGQGPEFLTYFQNEAQLDKSGLPSDRFFAERPEGSVSTLKIQRTQQEDSAVYLCTSSLGGGLTAHEQFFGPGTRLTVL.

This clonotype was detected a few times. The CDR3 protein is CASSARDRVKSGNTIYF. The CDR3 DNA follows: TGTGCCAGCAGCGCCCGGGACAGGGTTAAATCTGGAAACACCATATATTTT. The chain links TRBV9 to TRBJ1-3; 9 nucleotides align to TRBD1. Germline V gene data show CDR1 as SGDLS and CDR2 as YYNGEE. This CDR3 region has 17 residues. The trim removed 3 bases at V and 1 base at J, leaving 8 bases unmatched.

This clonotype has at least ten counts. CDR3: CASSLGSFNYGYTF. CDR3 nucleotide sequence: TGTGCCAGCAGCTTGGGGTCATTCAACTATGGCTACACCTTC. The chain links TRBV7-9 to TRBJ1-2; no clear D. Trimming removed 3 bases from V and 2 bases from J, with 10 bases in between. Germline lookup yields CDR1 SEHNR and CDR2 FQNEAQ (reference sequence). CDR3 size: 14 residues.

The CDR3 region is CASSTQGAGSDTQYF. The CDR3 bases are TGTGCCAGTAGTACACAGGGGGCCGGTTCAGATACGCAGTATTTT. This chain connects TRBV19 to TRBJ2-3; 9 bases are shared with TRBD1. The V gene end was trimmed by 4 bases and the J gene end by 4 bases; junction bases not matched to a gene: 6. The CDR3 runs to 15 residues. Germline CDR1 reads LNHDA; CDR2 reads SQIVND (reference sequence).

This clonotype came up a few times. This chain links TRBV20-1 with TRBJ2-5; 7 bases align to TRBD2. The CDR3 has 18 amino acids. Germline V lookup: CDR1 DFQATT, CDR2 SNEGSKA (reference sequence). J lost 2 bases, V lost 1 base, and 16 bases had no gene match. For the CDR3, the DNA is TGCAGTGCTAGAGTTCCCCCCCCCGGGCGGGAGTGGCAAGAGACCCAGTACTTC. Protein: CSARVPPPGREWQETQYF.

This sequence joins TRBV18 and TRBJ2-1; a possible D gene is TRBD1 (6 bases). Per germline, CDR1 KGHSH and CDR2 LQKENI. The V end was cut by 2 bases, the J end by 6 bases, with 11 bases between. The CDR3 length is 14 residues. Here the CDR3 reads CASSPDRHLNEQFF. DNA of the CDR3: TGTGCCAGCTCACCAGACAGGCACCTCAATGAGCAGTTCTTC.

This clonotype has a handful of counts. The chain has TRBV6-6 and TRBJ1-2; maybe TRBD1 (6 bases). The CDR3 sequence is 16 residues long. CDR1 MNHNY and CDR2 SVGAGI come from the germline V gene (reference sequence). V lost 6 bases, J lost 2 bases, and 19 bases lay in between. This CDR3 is CASSQGNLPKNYGYTF. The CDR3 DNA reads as TGTGCCAGCAGCCAGGGGAATCTCCCCAAGAACTATGGCTACACCTTC.

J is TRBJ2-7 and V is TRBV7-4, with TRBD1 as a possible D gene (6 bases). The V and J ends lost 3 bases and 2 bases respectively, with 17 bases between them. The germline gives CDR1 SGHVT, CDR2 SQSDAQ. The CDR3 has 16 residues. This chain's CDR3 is CASSFGGETGPYEQYF. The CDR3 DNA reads TGTGCCAGCAGCTTCGGAGGAGAGACAGGACCCTACGAGCAGTACTTC.

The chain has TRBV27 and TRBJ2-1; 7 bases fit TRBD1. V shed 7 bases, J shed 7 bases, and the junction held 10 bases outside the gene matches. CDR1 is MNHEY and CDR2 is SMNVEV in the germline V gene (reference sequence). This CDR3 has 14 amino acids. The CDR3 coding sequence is TGTGCCAGCAAAACCGGGACAGCTTTAAATGAGCAGTTCTTC. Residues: CASKTGTALNEQFF.

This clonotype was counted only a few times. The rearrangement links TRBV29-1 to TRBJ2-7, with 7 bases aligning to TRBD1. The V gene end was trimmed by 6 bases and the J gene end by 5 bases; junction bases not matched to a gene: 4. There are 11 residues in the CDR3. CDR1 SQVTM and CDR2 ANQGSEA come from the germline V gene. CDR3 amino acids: CSVDRDHEQYF. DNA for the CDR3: TGCAGCGTCGACAGGGACCACGAGCAGTACTTC.

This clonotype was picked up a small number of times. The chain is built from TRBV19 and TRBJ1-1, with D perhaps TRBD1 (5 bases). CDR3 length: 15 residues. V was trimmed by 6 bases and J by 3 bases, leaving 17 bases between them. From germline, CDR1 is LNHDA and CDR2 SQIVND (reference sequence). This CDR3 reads CASRSTEERDTEAFF. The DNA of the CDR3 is TGTGCCAGTAGATCGACAGAGGAAAGGGACACTGAAGCTTTCTTT.

CDR3 residues: CASSPERNNRGPDGYTF. The CDR3 nucleotides are TGTGCCAGCAGCCCCGAGCGGAACAACAGGGGGCCCGATGGCTACACCTTC. V gene TRBV9 combines with J gene TRBJ1-2; TRBD1 aligns across 9 bases. This CDR3 contains 17 residues. With 4 bases clipped from V and 6 bases from J, the junction kept 16 bases outside the gene matches. Germline V gene sequence: CDR1 SGDLS, CDR2 YYNGEE.

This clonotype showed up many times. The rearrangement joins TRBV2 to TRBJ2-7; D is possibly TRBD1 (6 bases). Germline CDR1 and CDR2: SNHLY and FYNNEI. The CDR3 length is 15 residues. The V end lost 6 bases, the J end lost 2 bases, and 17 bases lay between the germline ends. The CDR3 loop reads CASRHTYRVAYEQYV. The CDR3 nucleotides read TGTGCCAGCAGACACACCTACAGGGTCGCCTACGAGCAGTACGTC.

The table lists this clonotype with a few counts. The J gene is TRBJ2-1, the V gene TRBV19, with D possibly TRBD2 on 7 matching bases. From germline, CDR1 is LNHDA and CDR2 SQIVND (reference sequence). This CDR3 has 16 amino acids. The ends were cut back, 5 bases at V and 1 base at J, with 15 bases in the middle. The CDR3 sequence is CASSPLGGRSYNEQFF. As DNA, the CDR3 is TGTGCCAGTAGTCCCCTCGGGGGGCGGTCCTACAATGAGCAGTTCTTC.

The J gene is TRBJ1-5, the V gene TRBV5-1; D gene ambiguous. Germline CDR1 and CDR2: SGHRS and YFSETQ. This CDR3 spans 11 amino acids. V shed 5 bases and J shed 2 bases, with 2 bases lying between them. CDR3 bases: TGCGCCAGCAGGGGCAATCAGCCCCAGCATTTT. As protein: CASRGNQPQHF.

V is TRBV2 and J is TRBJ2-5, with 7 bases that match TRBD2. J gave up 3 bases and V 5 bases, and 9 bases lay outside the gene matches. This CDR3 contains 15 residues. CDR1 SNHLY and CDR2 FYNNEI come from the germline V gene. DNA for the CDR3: TGTGCCAGCAGTTCTCTCGCGGGAGAGGAAGAGACCCAGTACTTC. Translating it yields CASSSLAGEEETQYF.

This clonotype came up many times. Here the CDR3 reads CASSLEGGHSNQPQHF. The CDR3 nucleotides are TGTGCCAGCAGTTTAGAAGGGGGCCATAGCAATCAGCCCCAGCATTTT. This sequence joins TRBV12-3 or TRBV12-4 and TRBJ1-5, with TRBD1 matching 7 bases. CDR3 length equals 16 residues. V was clipped by 1 base and J by 0 bases; unmatched bases: 3.

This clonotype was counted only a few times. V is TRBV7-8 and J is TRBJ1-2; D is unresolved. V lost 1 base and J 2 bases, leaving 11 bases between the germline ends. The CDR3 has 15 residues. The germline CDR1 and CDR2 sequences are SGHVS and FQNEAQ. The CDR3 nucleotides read TGTGCCAGCAGCTTAGGCCGGTCGGTAAACTATGGCTACACCTTC. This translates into CASSLGRSVNYGYTF. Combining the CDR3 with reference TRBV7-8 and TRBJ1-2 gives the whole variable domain GAGVSQSPRYKVAKRGQDVALRCDPISGHVSLFWYQQALGQGPEFLTYFQNEAQLDKSGLPSDRFFAERPEGSVSTLKIQRTQQEDSAVYLCASSLGRSVNYGYTFGSGTRLTVV.

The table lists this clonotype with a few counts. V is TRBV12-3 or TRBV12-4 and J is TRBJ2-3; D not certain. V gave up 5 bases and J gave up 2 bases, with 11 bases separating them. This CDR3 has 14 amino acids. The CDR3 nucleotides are TGTGCCAGCAGTGGGCTAGGTATCACAGATACGCAGTATTTT. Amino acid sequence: CASSGLGITDTQYF.

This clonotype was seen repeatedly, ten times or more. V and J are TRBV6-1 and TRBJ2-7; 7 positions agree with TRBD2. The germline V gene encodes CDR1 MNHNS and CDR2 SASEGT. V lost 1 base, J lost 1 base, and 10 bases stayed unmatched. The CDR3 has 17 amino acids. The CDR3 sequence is CASSEGPLASGSYEQYF. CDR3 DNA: TGTGCCAGCAGTGAAGGGCCCCTTGCTAGCGGATCCTACGAGCAGTACTTC.

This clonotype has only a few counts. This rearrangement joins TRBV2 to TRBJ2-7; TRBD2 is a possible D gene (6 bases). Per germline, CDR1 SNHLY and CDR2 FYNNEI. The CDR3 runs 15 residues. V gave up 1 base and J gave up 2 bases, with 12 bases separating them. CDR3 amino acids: CASSEGNAGTYEQYV. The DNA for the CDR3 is TGTGCCAGCAGTGAAGGGAATGCGGGGACCTACGAGCAGTACGTC.

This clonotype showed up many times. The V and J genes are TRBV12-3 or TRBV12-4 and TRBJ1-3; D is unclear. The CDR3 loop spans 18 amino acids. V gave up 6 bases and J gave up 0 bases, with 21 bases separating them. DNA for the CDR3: TGTGCCAGCAGCTCCAGGTCACAAGATCTCAGCTCTGGAAACACCATATATTTT. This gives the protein CASSSRSQDLSSGNTIYF.

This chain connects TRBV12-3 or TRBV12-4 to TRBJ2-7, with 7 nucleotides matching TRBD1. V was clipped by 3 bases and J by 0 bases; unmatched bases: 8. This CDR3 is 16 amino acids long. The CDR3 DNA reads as TGTGCCAGCAGTTTGGGAGAGGGGGCTTTCTCCTACGAGCAGTACTTC. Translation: CASSLGEGAFSYEQYF.

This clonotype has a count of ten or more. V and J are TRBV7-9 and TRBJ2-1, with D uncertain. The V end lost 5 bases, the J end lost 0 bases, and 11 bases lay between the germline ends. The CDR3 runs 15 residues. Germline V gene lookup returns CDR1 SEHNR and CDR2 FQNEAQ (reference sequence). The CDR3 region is CASSPAESSYNEQFF. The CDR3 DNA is TGTGCCAGCAGCCCGGCGGAGAGCTCCTACAATGAGCAGTTCTTC.

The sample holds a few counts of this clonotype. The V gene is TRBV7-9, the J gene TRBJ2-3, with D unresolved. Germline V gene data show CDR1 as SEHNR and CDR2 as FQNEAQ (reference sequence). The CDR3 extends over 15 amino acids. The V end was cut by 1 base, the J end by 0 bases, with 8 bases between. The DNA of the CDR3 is TGTGCCAGCAGCTTAGTGCGGCGGAGCACAGATACGCAGTATTTT. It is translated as CASSLVRRSTDTQYF.